The 31 T cell receptor beta chains presented below share a single source sample, sequenced in a study of CD8+ T cells in alopecia areata. Indicated treatment: oral pan-JAK inhibitor, 5-10 mg twice daily. Extracted from the samples, RNA was reverse transcribed into cDNA to serve as the sequencing template. The data were produced by immunoSEQ multiplex PCR, yet TCRdb's version contains in-frame clones alone and is incomplete. Of 75,000 to 100,000 clones in the sample, 70% to 85% were seen once. The sequencing here drew on CD8+ T cells sorted from blood, taken between weeks 43 and 45, from a patient treated with tofacitinib. The source of these receptors is a human donor with alopecia areata.

The CDR3, as DNA: TGTGCCAGCAGCTACTCGACGGGACTTTACGAGCAGTACTTC. This gives the protein CASSYSTGLYEQYF. The chain has TRBV7-2 and TRBJ2-7; D possibly corresponds to TRBD2 (6 bases). Per germline, CDR1 SGHTA and CDR2 FQGNSA. This CDR3 has 14 amino acids. Deletions cut 4 bases from V and 4 bases from J, with 14 bases between.

J is TRBJ1-2 and V is TRBV4-3; the D gene is possibly TRBD1 (5 bases). The CDR3 runs to 15 residues. Trimming left V 4 bases short and J 3 bases short, with 15 bases between. CDR1 is LGHNA and CDR2 is YSLEER in the germline V gene. CDR3 in DNA: TGCGCCAGCAGCCGCACGATGGGGACGTACTATGGCTACACCTTC. Translated: CASSRTMGTYYGYTF.

V is TRBV29-1 and J is TRBJ1-1; tentatively, D is TRBD1 (5 bases). The CDR3 has 15 amino acids. V was clipped by 4 bases and J by 2 bases, with 17 bases between them. CDR1 is SQVTM and CDR2 is ANQGSEA in the germline V gene. The CDR3 coding sequence is TGCAGCGTTGGGGGGATTTCGGGTCAAAACACTGAAGCTTTCTTT. It encodes CSVGGISGQNTEAFF.

Remarks on this clone: One end of the junction varies from germline; a read error may be responsible. Other DNA sequences in this specimen translate into the identical CDR3. The rearrangement uses TRBV5-1 and TRBJ2-1, with D tentatively TRBD1 (6 bases). Germline CDR1 is SGHRS and CDR2 is YFSETQ. There are 16 residues in the CDR3. The CDR3 sequence is CASSSSGTRLGNEQFF. In DNA, the CDR3 is TGTGCCAGCAGCTCGTCCGGGACACGCTTAGGGAATGAGCAGTTCTTC.

The chain links TRBV7-9 to TRBJ2-1; D is ambiguous. The CDR3 is 15 residues long. V lost 1 base to trimming and J lost 2 bases, with 9 bases between them. CDR1 is SEHNR and CDR2 is FQNEAQ in the germline V gene (reference sequence). CDR3 in DNA: TGTGCCAGCAGCTTAGGGGCCGAACCCTACAATGAGCAGTTCTTC. Translating gives CASSLGAEPYNEQFF.

The rearrangement links TRBV25-1 to TRBJ2-7; D ambiguous. Germline V lookup: CDR1 MGHDK, CDR2 SYGVNS. The CDR3 is made up of 13 amino acids. V shed 4 bases and J shed 2 bases, with 9 bases lying between them. CDR3 nucleotides: TGTGCCAGCAGTGGGACGAGGACCTACGAGCAGTACTTC. Translation gives CASSGTRTYEQYF.

The chain has TRBV4-3 and TRBJ1-1; no reliable D call. Germline CDR1 is LGHNA and CDR2 is YSLEER. CDR3 size: 16 residues. V shed 0 bases and J shed 1 base, with 12 bases lying between them. CDR3 sequence (DNA): TGCGCCAGCAGCCAAGATCCTGGGCAGAAGAACACTGAAGCTTTCTTT. Its protein product is CASSQDPGQKNTEAFF.

The chain couples TRBV4-3 to TRBJ2-7; the D is unclear. Trimming removed 4 bases at V and 2 bases at J, with 12 bases between. In germline, CDR1 is LGHNA, CDR2 YSLEER. The CDR3 runs to 14 residues. For the CDR3, the DNA is TGCGCCAGCAGCCGTGGTTCGCCTGCCTACGAGCAGTACTTC. It specifies CASSRGSPAYEQYF.

This clone was seen a handful of times. This chain joins TRBV4-1 and TRBJ1-2; D unclear. The CDR3 spans 14 residues. Germline loops: CDR1 MGHRA, CDR2 YSYEKL. Deletions cut 0 bases from V and 2 bases from J, with 7 bases between. The DNA for the CDR3 is TGCGCCAGCAGCCAAGACAGAAACAACTATGGCTACACCTTC. This gives the protein CASSQDRNNYGYTF.

J is TRBJ1-1 and V is TRBV11-2; D is possibly TRBD1 (5 bases). Per germline, CDR1 SGHAT and CDR2 FQNNGV. There are 15 residues in the CDR3. With 2 bases removed from V and 5 bases from J, the gap between germline ends came to 15 bases. The CDR3 bases are TGTGCCAGCAGCTTACCGGCAGGGCTCGGAACTGAAGCTTTCTTT. As protein: CASSLPAGLGTEAFF.

The chain uses TRBV2 and TRBJ2-1; TRBD2 agrees at 8 bases. The CDR3 runs 16 residues. In germline, CDR1 is SNHLY, CDR2 FYNNEI. The ends lost 6 bases at V and 5 bases at J; junction bases unmatched: 12. CDR3 residues: CASRAGLVRTDNEQFF. CDR3 coding DNA: TGTGCCAGCAGGGCGGGACTAGTTCGTACTGACAATGAGCAGTTCTTC. The variable domain in full, completed from reference TRBV2 and TRBJ2-1, reads EPEVTQTPSHQVTQMGQEVILRCVPISNHLYFYWYRQILGQKVEFLVSFYNNEISEKSEIFDDQFSVERPDGSNFTLKIRSTKLEDSAMYFCASRAGLVRTDNEQFFGPGTRLTVL.

This chain connects TRBV10-2 to TRBJ1-1; D ambiguous. V was trimmed by 1 base and J by 1 base, leaving 7 bases between them. The CDR3 spans 14 residues. CDR1 WSHSY and CDR2 SAAADI come from the germline V gene. As DNA, the CDR3 is TGCGCCAGCAGTGAGTGGACCGCGAACACTGAAGCTTTCTTT. Translating gives CASSEWTANTEAFF.

The chain links TRBV29-1 to TRBJ2-5; 7 nucleotides line up with TRBD2. Germline V CDR1 and CDR2: SQVTM, ANQGSEA. V gave up 2 bases and J gave up 7 bases; unmatched junction bases: 1. The CDR3 consists of 11 residues. This chain's CDR3 is CSVETGGTQYF. In DNA, the CDR3 is TGCAGCGTTGAAACGGGAGGGACCCAGTACTTC. Full variable domain (outside the CDR3, taken from reference TRBV29-1 and TRBJ2-5): SAVISQKPSRDICQRGTSLTIQCQVDSQVTMMFWYRQQPGQSLTLIATANQGSEATYESGFVIDKFPISRPNLTFSTLTVSNMSPEDSSIYLCSVETGGTQYFGPGTRLLVL.

This chain connects TRBV25-1 to TRBJ1-1; D gene unclear. In germline, CDR1 is MGHDK, CDR2 SYGVNS. Trimming removed 4 bases from V and 1 base from J, with 1 base in between. This CDR3 is 11 amino acids long. The CDR3 DNA follows: TGTGCCAGCAGTGCGAACACTGAAGCTTTCTTT. Translated, it gives CASSANTEAFF.

This clone is a singleton in its sample. The chain has TRBV29-1 and TRBJ1-4; 7 nucleotides agree with TRBD1. This CDR3 region has 17 residues. Trimming took 5 bases from V and 8 from J; bases not matched to a gene: 20. The germline gives CDR1 SQVTM, CDR2 ANQGSEA. The CDR3 region is CSVSHSQGEGIGEKLFF. CDR3 DNA sequence: TGCAGCGTTTCCCATTCGCAGGGGGAAGGGATTGGGGAAAAACTGTTTTTT.

The chain links TRBV7-6 to TRBJ2-7, with D perhaps matching TRBD2 (6 bases). Germline CDR1 reads SGHVS; CDR2 reads FNYEAQ. Trimming left V 5 bases short and J 1 base short, with 9 bases between. This CDR3 region has 13 residues. The CDR3 sequence: CASSPGTSYEQYF. The CDR3 nucleotides read TGTGCCAGCAGCCCCGGGACTTCCTACGAGCAGTACTTC. Variable domain in full (rest from reference TRBV7-6 and TRBJ2-7): GAGVSQSPRYKVTKRGQDVALRCDPISGHVSLYWYRQALGQGPEFLTYFNYEAQQDKSGLPNDRFSAERPEGSISTLTIQRTEQRDSAMYRCASSPGTSYEQYFGPGTRLTVT.

V gene TRBV7-9 combines with J gene TRBJ2-3; D remains ambiguous. CDR1 and CDR2 from the germline V gene are SEHNR and FQNEAQ (reference sequence). V lost 5 bases to trimming and J lost 3 bases, with 6 bases between them. The CDR3 runs to 12 residues. CDR3 region: CASSRTTDTQYF. The CDR3 nucleotides read TGTGCCAGCAGCCGCACTACAGATACGCAGTATTTT.

J is TRBJ1-2 and V is TRBV29-1, with D perhaps TRBD1 (5 bases). CDR1 is SQVTM and CDR2 is ANQGSEA in the germline V gene. The CDR3 spans 13 residues. V was shortened by 2 bases and J by 6 bases, with 13 bases between the two germline ends. The CDR3 coding sequence is TGCAGCGTTGAATTGACAGCGCAGGATGGCTACACCTTC. Translating it yields CSVELTAQDGYTF.

The table lists this clone with a few counts. This chain joins TRBV5-6 and TRBJ2-1, with a tentative D call TRBD2 (5 bases). Looked up from germline, CDR1 is SGHDT and CDR2 is YYEEEE. The CDR3 length is 13 residues. V lost 4 bases and J lost 2, with 7 bases in between. Here the CDR3 DNA reads TGTGCCAGCAGCCCGGGGACCTACAATGAGCAGTTCTTC. It is translated as CASSPGTYNEQFF.

This clone was observed once. V is TRBV13 and J is TRBJ1-5, with D unresolved. Trimming pared 0 bases from V and 1 base from J, leaving 7 bases between. Per the germline V gene, CDR1 is PRHDT and CDR2 is FYEKMQ (reference sequence). This CDR3 is 15 amino acids long. CDR3: CASSLGVGSNQPQHF. CDR3 DNA: TGTGCCAGCAGCTTAGGCGTGGGCAGCAATCAGCCCCAGCATTTT.

This clone was seen only a few times. In the same sample, other DNA sequences code for this CDR3. The gene calls are TRBV5-1 and TRBJ2-3; 9 bases map to TRBD1. The V segment lost 0 bases and the J segment 3 bases; nucleotides outside the gene matches: 2. The V gene's germline CDR1 is SGHRS and CDR2 YFSETQ. The CDR3 is 15 amino acids. The CDR3 coding sequence is TGCGCCAGCAGCTTGGGGGACAGGGAAACAGATACGCAGTATTTT. It is translated as CASSLGDRETDTQYF.

The CDR3: CASSEGASGNTDTQYF. CDR3 nucleotides: TGCGCCAGCAGTGAGGGTGCTAGCGGGAACACAGATACGCAGTATTTT. The chain employs TRBV10-2 and TRBJ2-3; 9 positions match TRBD2. The germline V gene encodes CDR1 WSHSY and CDR2 SAAADI. This CDR3 has 16 amino acids. The V gene end was trimmed by 2 bases and the J gene end by 2 bases; junction bases not matched to a gene: 5.

This clone was observed a handful of times. The chain is built from TRBV19 and TRBJ1-1; 10 bases match TRBD1. This CDR3 has 14 residues. Germline CDR1 and CDR2: LNHDA and SQIVND (reference sequence). With 5 bases clipped from V and 8 bases from J, the junction kept 8 bases outside the gene matches. The DNA of the CDR3 is TGTGCCAGTAGTCCCCCGGACAGGGGGACAGAAGCTTTCTTT. This gives the protein CASSPPDRGTEAFF.

The gene calls are TRBV10-3 and TRBJ1-5; a weak D match, TRBD1 (6 bases). The CDR3 is 14 amino acids. With 6 bases removed from V and 5 bases from J, the gap between germline ends came to 14 bases. CDR1 ENHRY and CDR2 SYGVKD come from the germline V gene. Here the CDR3 DNA reads TGTGCCATCAGCTCCCCAGGGGTGGATCAGCCCCAGCATTTT. Encoded protein: CAISSPGVDQPQHF.

The chain is built from TRBV29-1 and TRBJ2-1, with a weak D call TRBD1 (6 bases). V lost 7 bases to trimming and J lost 10 bases, with 11 bases between them. Germline-derived CDR1 and CDR2 are SQVTM and ANQGSEA. This CDR3 is built from 10 residues. The CDR3 sequence: CSAQGLEQFF. For the CDR3, the DNA is TGCAGCGCACAGGGTCTAGAGCAGTTCTTC.

The V gene is TRBV5-1, the J gene TRBJ1-1, with D perhaps matching TRBD1 (5 bases). With 0 bases removed from V and 5 bases from J, the gap between germline ends came to 11 bases. Germline V CDR1 and CDR2: SGHRS, YFSETQ. The length of the CDR3 is 14 residues. CDR3 in amino acids: CASSLALGATEAFF. In DNA form, the CDR3 reads TGCGCCAGCAGCTTGGCTCTAGGGGCGACTGAAGCTTTCTTT.

This clone was observed a handful of times. V usage is TRBV29-1 and J usage is TRBJ1-2; D ambiguous. V was pared by 2 bases and J by 6 bases, with 10 bases between. Looked up from germline, CDR1 is SQVTM and CDR2 is ANQGSEA. There are 12 residues in the CDR3. The CDR3 loop is CSVERENDGYTF. The CDR3 nucleotides are TGCAGCGTTGAACGTGAGAACGATGGCTACACCTTC.

The chain links TRBV19 to TRBJ2-2; D is ambiguous. Trimming took off 5 bases at V and 6 bases at J, with 10 bases between the two ends. Germline assignment: CDR1 LNHDA and CDR2 SQIVND (reference sequence). The CDR3 totals 13 residues. The CDR3: CASSFGDAGELFF. CDR3 nucleotides: TGTGCCAGTAGTTTCGGAGATGCCGGGGAGCTGTTTTTT.

The V and J genes are TRBV11-2 and TRBJ2-1, with 9 positions matching TRBD2. Germline-derived CDR1 and CDR2 are SGHAT and FQNNGV. The V gene end was trimmed by 1 base and the J gene end by 8 bases; junction bases not matched to a gene: 6. This CDR3 contains 15 residues. CDR3 sequence (DNA): TGTGCCAGCAGCTTAGCGCGGGGGGGTAACTATGAGCAGTTCTTC. This codes for CASSLARGGNYEQFF.

The rearrangement links TRBV30 to TRBJ2-7; D is unclear. This CDR3 spans 13 amino acids. Trimming took off 4 bases at V and 4 bases at J, with 14 bases between the two ends. Germline lookup yields CDR1 GTSNPN and CDR2 SVGIG (reference sequence). The CDR3 spells CAWNRAPGYEQYF. CDR3 in DNA: TGTGCCTGGAACCGGGCCCCCGGGTACGAGCAGTACTTC.

The gene calls are TRBV11-2 and TRBJ2-7; D possibly matches TRBD1 or TRBD2 (6 bases each). The length of the CDR3 is 15 residues. The V gene's germline CDR1 is SGHAT and CDR2 FQNNGV. Trimming shortened V by 1 base and J by 3 bases, and 13 bases separated the two germline ends. CDR3 DNA sequence: TGTGCCAGCAGCTTAGCTGGGGGGCTGAGCTACGAGCAGTACTTC. Translated, it gives CASSLAGGLSYEQYF.